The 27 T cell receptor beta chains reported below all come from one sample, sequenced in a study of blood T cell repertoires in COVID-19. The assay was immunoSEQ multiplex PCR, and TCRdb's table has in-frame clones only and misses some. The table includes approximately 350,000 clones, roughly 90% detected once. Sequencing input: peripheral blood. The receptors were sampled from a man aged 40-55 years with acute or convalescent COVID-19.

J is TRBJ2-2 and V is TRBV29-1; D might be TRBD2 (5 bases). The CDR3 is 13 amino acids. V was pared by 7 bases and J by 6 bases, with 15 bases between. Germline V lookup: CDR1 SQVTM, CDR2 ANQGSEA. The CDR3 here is CSGQPDSPGELFF. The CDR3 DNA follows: TGCAGCGGACAACCGGACTCGCCCGGGGAGCTGTTTTTT.

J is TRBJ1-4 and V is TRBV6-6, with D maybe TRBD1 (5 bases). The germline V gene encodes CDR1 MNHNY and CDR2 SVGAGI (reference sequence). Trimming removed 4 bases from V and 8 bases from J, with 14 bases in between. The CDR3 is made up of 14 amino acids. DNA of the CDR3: TGTGCCAGCAGTTTCCAGGGATTGGAGGAAAAACTGTTTTTT. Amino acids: CASSFQGLEEKLFF.

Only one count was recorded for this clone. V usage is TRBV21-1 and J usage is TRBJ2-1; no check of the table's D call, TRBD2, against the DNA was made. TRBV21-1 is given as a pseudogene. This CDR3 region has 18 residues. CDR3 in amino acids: CASSFSGRERSSYNEQFF. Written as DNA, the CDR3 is TGTGCCAGCAGCTTCAGCGGGAGGGAACGAAGCTCCTACAATGAGCAGTTCTTC.

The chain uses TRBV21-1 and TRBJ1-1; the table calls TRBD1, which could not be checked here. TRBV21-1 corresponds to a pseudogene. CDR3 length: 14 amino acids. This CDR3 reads CASSKSWAGRRAFF. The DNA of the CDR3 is TGTGCCAGCAGCAAATCGTGGGCAGGGCGGCGGGCTTTCTTT.

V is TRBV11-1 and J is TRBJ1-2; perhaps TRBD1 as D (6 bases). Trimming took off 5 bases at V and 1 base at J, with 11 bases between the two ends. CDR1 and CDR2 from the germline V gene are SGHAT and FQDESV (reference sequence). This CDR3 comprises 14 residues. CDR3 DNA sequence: TGTGCCAGCAGCGCTGACAGGAATAACTATGGCTACACCTTC. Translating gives CASSADRNNYGYTF.

This CDR3 is CASSLTATGTDTQYF. The CDR3 DNA sequence: TGTGCCAGCAGCCTGACAGCGACGGGCACAGATACGCAGTATTTT. V gene TRBV7-8 combines with J gene TRBJ2-3, with D possibly being TRBD1 (5 bases). The CDR3 is made up of 15 amino acids. CDR1 is SGHVS, CDR2 FQNEAQ, per germline. Trimming pared 5 bases from V and 1 base from J, leaving 13 bases between.

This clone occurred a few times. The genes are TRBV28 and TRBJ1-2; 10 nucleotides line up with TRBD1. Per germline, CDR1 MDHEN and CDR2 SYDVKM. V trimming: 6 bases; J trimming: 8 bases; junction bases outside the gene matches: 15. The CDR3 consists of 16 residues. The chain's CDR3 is CASSRDRGGVRGGYTF. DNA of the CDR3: TGTGCCAGCAGCCGGGACAGGGGTGGGGTTCGAGGAGGCTACACCTTC.

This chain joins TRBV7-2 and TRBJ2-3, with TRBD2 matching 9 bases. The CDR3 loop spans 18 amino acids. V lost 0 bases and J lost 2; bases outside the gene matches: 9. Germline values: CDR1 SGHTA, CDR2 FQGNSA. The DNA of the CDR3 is TGTGCCAGCAGCTTAGCGAGCGCGGGGGGGCTGAACACAGATACGCAGTATTTT. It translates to CASSLASAGGLNTDTQYF.

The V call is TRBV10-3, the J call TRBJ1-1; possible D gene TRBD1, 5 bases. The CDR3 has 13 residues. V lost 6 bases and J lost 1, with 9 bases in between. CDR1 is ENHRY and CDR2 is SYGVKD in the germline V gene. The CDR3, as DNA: TGTGCCATCAGCGGGACTGGGAACACTGAAGCTTTCTTT. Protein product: CAISGTGNTEAFF.

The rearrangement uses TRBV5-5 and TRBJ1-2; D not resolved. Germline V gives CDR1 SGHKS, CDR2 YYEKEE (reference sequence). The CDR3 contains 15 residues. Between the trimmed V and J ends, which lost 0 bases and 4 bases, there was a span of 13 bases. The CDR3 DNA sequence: TGTGCCAGCAGCTTGGAGGAGTACCCCTCCTATGGCTACACCTTC. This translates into CASSLEEYPSYGYTF.

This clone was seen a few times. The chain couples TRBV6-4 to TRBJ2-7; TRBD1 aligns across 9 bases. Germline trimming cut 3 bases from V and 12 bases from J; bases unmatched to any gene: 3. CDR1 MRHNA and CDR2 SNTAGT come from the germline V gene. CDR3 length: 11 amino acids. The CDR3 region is CASSEKGQGYF. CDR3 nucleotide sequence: TGTGCCAGCAGTGAGAAGGGACAGGGGTACTTC.

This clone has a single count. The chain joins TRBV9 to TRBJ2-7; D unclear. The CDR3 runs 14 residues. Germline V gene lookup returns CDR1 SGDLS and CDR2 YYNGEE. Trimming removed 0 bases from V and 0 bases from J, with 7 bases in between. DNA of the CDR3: TGTGCCAGCAGCGTAGGGGCGCGCTCCTACGAGCAGTACTTC. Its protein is CASSVGARSYEQYF.

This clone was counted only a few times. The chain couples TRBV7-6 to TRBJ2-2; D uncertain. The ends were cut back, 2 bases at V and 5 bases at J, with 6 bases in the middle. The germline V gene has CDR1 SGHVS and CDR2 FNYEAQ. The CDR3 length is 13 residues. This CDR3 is CASSLPVTGELFF. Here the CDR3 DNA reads TGTGCCAGCAGCTTACCGGTAACCGGGGAGCTGTTTTTT.

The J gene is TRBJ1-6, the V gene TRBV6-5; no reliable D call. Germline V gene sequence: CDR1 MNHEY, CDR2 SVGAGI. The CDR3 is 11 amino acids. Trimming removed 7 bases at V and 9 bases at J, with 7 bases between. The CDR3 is CASTQASPLHF. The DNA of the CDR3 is TGTGCCAGCACCCAGGCTTCACCCCTCCACTTT.

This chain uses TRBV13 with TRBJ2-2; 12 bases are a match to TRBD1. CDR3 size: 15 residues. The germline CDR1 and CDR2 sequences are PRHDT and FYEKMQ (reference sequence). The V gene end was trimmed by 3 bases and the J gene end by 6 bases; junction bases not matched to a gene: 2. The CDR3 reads CASSFGTGGSGELFF. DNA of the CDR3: TGTGCCAGCAGCTTTGGGACAGGGGGCTCCGGGGAGCTGTTTTTT.

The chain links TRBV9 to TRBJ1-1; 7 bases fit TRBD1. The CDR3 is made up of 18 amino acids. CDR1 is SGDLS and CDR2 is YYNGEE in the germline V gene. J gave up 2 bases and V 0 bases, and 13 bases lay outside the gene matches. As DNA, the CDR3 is TGTGCCAGCAGCGTAGGTTCAGGGGGAAACAAGGGTAACACTGAAGCTTTCTTT. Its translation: CASSVGSGGNKGNTEAFF.

CDR3 sequence: CATSEPGQDFYGYTF. In DNA, the CDR3 is TGTGCCACCAGTGAGCCGGGACAGGACTTCTATGGCTACACCTTC. This sequence joins TRBV24-1 and TRBJ1-2, with TRBD1 matching 8 bases. The CDR3 runs to 15 residues. V gave up 4 bases and J gave up 4 bases; unmatched junction bases: 7. Germline CDR1 reads KGHDR; CDR2 reads SFDVKD.

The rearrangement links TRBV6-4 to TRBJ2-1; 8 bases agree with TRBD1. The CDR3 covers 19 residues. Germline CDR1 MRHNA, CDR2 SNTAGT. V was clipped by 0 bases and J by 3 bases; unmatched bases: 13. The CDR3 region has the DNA TGTGCCAGCAGTGACTCGACTAAGGGGACAGGCGGAAACTACAATGAGCAGTTCTTC. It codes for CASSDSTKGTGGNYNEQFF.

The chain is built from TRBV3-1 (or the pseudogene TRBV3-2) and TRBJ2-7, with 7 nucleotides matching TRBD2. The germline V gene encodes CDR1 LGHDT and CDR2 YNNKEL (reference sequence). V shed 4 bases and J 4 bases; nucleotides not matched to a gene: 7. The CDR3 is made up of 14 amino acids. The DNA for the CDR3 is TGTGCCAGCAGCCCGGGGAGGGGTGGATACGAGCAGTACTTC. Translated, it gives CASSPGRGGYEQYF.

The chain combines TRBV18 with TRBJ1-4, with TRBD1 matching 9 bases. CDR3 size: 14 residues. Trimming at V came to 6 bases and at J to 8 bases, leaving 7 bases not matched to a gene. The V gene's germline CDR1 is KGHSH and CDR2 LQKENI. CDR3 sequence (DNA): TGTGCCAGCTCGCCGGACAGGGGAGGAGAAAAACTGTTTTTT. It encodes CASSPDRGGEKLFF.

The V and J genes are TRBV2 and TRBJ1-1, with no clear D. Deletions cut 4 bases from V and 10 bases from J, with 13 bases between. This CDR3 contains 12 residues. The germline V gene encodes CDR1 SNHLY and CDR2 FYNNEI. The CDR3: CASSGEFVRAFF. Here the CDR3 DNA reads TGTGCCAGCAGTGGGGAGTTCGTTAGAGCTTTCTTT.

The CDR3 spells CASSYGGFNQPQHF. The CDR3 nucleotides are TGTGCCAGCAGTTACGGCGGATTCAATCAGCCCCAGCATTTT. The V and J genes are TRBV6-2 or TRBV6-3 and TRBJ1-5, with unresolved D. Germline CDR1 and CDR2: MNHEY and SVGEGT. Trimming cost V 2 bases and J 3 bases, with 8 bases left between them. The CDR3 has 14 residues.

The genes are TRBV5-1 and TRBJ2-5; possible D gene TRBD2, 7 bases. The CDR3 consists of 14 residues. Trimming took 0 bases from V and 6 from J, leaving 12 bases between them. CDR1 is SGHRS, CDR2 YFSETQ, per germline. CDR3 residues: CASSLDGGLKTQYF. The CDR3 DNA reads TGCGCCAGCAGCTTGGACGGGGGGCTGAAGACCCAGTACTTC.

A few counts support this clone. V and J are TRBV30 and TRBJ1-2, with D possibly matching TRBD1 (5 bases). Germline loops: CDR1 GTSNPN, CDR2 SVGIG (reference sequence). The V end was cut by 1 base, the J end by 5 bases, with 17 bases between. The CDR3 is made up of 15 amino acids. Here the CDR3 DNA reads TGTGCCTGGAGTGGAGACAGCCTCTTGATTTATGGCTACACCTTC. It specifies CAWSGDSLLIYGYTF.

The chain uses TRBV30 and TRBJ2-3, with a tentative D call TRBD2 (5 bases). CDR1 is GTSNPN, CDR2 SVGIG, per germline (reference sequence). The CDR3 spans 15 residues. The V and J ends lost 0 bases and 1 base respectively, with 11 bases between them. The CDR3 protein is CAWSVSGIGTDTQYF. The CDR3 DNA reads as TGTGCCTGGAGTGTATCGGGAATAGGCACAGATACGCAGTATTTT.

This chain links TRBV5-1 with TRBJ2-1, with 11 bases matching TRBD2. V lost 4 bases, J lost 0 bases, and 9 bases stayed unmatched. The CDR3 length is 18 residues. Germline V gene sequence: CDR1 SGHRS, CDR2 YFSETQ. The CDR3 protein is CASSRRPSGGYSYNEQFF. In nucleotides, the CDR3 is TGCGCCAGCAGCCGGCGTCCTAGCGGGGGGTACTCCTACAATGAGCAGTTCTTC.

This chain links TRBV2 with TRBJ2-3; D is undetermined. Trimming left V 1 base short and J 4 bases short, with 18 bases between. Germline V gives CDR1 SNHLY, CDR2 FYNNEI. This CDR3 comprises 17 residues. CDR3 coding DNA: TGTGCCAGCAGTGAAGTTCGGCCAGGTGCTGGTTCAGATACGCAGTATTTT. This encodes CASSEVRPGAGSDTQYF.